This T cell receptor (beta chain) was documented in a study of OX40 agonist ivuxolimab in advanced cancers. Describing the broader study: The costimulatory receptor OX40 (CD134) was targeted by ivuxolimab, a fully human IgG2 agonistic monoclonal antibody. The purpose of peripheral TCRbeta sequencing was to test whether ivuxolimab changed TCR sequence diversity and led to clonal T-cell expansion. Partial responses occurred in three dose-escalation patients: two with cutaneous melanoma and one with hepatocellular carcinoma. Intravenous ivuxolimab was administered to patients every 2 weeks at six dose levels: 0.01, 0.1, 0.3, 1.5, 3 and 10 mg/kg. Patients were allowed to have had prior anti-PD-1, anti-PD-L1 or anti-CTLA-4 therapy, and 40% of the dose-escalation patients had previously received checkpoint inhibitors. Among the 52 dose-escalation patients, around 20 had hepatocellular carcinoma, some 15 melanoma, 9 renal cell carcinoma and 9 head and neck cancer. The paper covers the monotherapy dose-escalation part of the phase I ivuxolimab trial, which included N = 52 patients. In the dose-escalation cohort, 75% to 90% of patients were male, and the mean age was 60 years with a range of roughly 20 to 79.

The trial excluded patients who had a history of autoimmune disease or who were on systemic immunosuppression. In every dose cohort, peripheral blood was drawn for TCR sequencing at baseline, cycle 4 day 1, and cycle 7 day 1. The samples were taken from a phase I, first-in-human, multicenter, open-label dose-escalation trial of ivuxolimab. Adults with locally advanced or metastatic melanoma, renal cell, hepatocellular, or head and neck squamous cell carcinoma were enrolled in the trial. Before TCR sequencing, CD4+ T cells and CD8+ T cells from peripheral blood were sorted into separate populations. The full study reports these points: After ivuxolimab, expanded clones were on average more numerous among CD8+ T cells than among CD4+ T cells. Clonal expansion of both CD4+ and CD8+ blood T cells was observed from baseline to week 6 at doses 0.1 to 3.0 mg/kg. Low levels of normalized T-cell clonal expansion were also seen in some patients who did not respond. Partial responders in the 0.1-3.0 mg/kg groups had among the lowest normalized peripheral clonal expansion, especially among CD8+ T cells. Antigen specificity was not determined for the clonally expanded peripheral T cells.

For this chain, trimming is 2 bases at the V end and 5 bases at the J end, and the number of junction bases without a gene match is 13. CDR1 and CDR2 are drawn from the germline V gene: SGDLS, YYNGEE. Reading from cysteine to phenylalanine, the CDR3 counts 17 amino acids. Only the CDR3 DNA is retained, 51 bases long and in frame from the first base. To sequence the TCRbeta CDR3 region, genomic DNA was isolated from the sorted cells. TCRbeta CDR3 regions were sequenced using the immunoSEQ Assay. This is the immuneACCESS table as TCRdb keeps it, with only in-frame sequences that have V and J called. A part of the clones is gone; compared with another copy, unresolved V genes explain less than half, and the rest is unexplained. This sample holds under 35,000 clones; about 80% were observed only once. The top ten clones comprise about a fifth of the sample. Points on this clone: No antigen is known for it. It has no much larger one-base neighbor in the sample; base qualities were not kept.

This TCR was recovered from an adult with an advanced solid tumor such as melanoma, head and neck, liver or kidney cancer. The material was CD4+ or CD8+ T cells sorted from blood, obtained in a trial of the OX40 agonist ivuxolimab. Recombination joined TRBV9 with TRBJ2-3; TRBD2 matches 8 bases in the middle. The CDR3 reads CASSVRVSGAGGDTQYF. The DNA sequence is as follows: TGTGCCAGCAGCGTTCGGGTTTCAGGGGCGGGGGGAGATACGCAGTATTTT.